This TCR beta chain is drawn from a study of blood T cell repertoires in COVID-19. Turning to the study itself: T cells, B-cell-depleted T cells, or PBMCs supplied cDNA or gDNA.

Produced via immunoSEQ multiplex PCR; TCRdb's table is partial and in-frame only. The table lists tens of thousands of clones, around 90% of them singletons, with under 6.5% in the top ten. The sample holds one count of this clone. Sample: peripheral blood. The clonotype comes from a human donor in a cohort sampled during active COVID-19.

For the CDR3, the DNA is TGTGCCAGCAGTTCCGGGACAGGATCCTACAATGAGCAGTTCTTC. This codes for CASSSGTGSYNEQFF. The rearrangement joins TRBV11-3 to TRBJ2-1; 8 bases line up with TRBD1. Looked up from germline, CDR1 is SGHNT and CDR2 is YENEEA. Unmatched junction bases numbered 5, after V lost 6 bases and J lost 1 base. The CDR3 spans 15 residues.